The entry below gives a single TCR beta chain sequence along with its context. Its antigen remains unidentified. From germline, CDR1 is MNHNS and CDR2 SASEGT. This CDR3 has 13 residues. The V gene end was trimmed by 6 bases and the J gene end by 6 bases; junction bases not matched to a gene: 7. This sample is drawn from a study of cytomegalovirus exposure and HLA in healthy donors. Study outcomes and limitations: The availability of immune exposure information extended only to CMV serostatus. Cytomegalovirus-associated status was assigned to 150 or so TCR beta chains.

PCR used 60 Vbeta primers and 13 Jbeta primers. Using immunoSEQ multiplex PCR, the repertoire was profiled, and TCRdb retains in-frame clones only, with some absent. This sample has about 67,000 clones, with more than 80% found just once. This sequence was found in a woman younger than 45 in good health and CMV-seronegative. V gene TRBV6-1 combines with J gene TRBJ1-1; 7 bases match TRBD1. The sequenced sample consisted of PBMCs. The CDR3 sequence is CASSLQGQAEAFF. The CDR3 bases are TGTGCCAGCAGCTTACAGGGGCAAGCTGAAGCTTTCTTT.